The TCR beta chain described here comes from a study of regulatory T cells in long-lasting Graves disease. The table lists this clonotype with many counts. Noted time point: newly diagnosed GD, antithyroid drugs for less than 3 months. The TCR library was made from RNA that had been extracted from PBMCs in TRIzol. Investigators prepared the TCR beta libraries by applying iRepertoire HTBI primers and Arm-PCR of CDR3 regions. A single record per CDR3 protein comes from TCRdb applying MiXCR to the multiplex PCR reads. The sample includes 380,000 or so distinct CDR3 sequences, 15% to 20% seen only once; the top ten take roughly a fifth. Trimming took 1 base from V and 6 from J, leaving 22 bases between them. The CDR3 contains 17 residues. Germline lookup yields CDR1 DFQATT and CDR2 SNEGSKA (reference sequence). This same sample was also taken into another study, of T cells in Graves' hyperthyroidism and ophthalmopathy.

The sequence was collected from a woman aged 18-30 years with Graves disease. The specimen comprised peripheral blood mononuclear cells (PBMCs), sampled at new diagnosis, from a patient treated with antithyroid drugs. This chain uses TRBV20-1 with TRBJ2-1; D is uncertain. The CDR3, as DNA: TGCAGTGCTAGAGGCCCCGTCCTAATGCTAGAACTCAATGAGCAGTTCTTC. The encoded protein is CSARGPVLMLELNEQFF.